This entry lists 20 T cell receptor beta chains sequenced from one sample in a study of cytomegalovirus exposure and HLA in healthy donors. Amplification used 60 Vbeta primers and 13 Jbeta primers. TCRdb keeps only in-frame clones here, not all; method: immunoSEQ multiplex PCR. The table for this sample gives more than 40,000 clones. Material for sequencing was PBMCs. Receptor source: a middle-aged woman in good health and CMV-seronegative.

The chain is built from TRBV4-1 and TRBJ2-7; 9 bases are a match to TRBD1. The V gene's germline CDR1 is MGHRA and CDR2 YSYEKL. The CDR3 runs 15 residues. V trimming: 1 base; J trimming: 6 bases; junction bases outside the gene matches: 7. DNA of the CDR3: TGCGCCAGCAGCCAAGGAAGGGACAGGGTGAGCGAGCAGTACTTC. Residues: CASSQGRDRVSEQYF.

The chain is built from TRBV5-3 and TRBJ2-3; 7 nucleotides align to TRBD1. TRBV5-3 belongs to the ORF category, with a function that is uncertain. Trimming took 4 bases from V and 5 from J; bases not matched to a gene: 10. The CDR3 is 15 residues long. The CDR3 region is CARSLQTGWGDTQYF. CDR3 bases: TGTGCCAGAAGCCTTCAGACAGGGTGGGGAGATACGCAGTATTTT.

This chain links TRBV14 with TRBJ2-1; the match to TRBD2 covers 10 bases. Germline values: CDR1 SGHDN, CDR2 FVKESK. V lost 4 bases, J lost 1 base, and 1 base stayed unmatched. The CDR3 has 15 amino acids. The CDR3 is CASSLLAGSYNEQFF. The CDR3 DNA reads as TGTGCCAGCAGCCTACTAGCGGGATCCTACAATGAGCAGTTCTTC.

This sequence joins TRBV6-6 and TRBJ1-1, with 8 bases aligning to TRBD1. Trimming cost V 4 bases and J 1 base; bases outside gene matches: 5. CDR1 is MNHNY and CDR2 is SVGAGI in the germline V gene (reference sequence). This CDR3 region has 15 residues. CDR3 DNA: TGTGCCAGCAGTTCAGGACAGGGAGGGAACACTGAAGCTTTCTTT. Translated: CASSSGQGGNTEAFF.

About this clone: One end of the junction varies from germline; a read error may be responsible. V gene TRBV7-7 combines with J gene TRBJ2-5; D might be TRBD2 (10 bases). The germline V gene encodes CDR1 SSHAT and CDR2 FNYEAQ (reference sequence). The CDR3 sequence is 17 residues long. CDR3 amino acids: CASSLAGGQGGRETQYF. CDR3 sequence (DNA): TGTGCTAGCAGCTTAGCGGGGGGACAGGGCGGGAGAGAGACCCAGTACTTC.

V gene TRBV19 combines with J gene TRBJ1-1; maybe TRBD1 (6 bases). Per the germline V gene, CDR1 is LNHDA and CDR2 is SQIVND (reference sequence). The CDR3 covers 14 residues. Between the trimmed V and J ends, which lost 7 bases and 0 bases, there was a span of 12 bases. CDR3 loop: CASTEDSLNTEAFF. For the CDR3, the DNA is TGTGCCAGTACCGAGGACAGCTTGAACACTGAAGCTTTCTTT.

The chain combines TRBV9 with TRBJ1-1; tentatively, D is TRBD1 (5 bases). Germline loops: CDR1 SGDLS, CDR2 YYNGEE. The V end was cut by 4 bases, the J end by 7 bases, with 14 bases between. This CDR3 contains 13 residues. The CDR3 sequence is CASSRITGSEAFF. The CDR3 DNA is TGTGCCAGCAGCCGAATCACAGGAAGTGAAGCTTTCTTT. The full variable domain, completed using reference TRBV9 and TRBJ1-1, is DSGVTQTPKHLITATGQRVTLRCSPRSGDLSVYWYQQSLDQGLQFLIQYYNGEERAKGNILERFSAQQFPDLHSELNLSSLELGDSALYFCASSRITGSEAFFGQGTRLTVV.

This chain joins TRBV6-1 and TRBJ2-7, with a weak D call TRBD1 (5 bases). V was shortened by 4 bases and J by 2 bases, with 15 bases between the two germline ends. Germline CDR1 is MNHNS and CDR2 is SASEGT. This CDR3 is built from 15 residues. CDR3 nucleotide sequence: TGTGCCAGCAGTGGTGCGTACAGGAGCGCCTACGAGCAGTACTTC. Its protein product is CASSGAYRSAYEQYF.

The chain carries TRBV19 and TRBJ2-3; the D gene is possibly TRBD1 (6 bases). Trimming cost V 6 bases and J 3 bases, with 13 bases left between them. Per germline, CDR1 LNHDA and CDR2 SQIVND (reference sequence). The CDR3 loop spans 14 amino acids. CDR3 sequence: CASRTRQATDTQYF. In nucleotides, the CDR3 is TGTGCCAGTAGGACCCGACAGGCAACAGATACGCAGTATTTT. Based on the CDR3 plus reference TRBV19 and TRBJ2-3, the full variable domain is DGGITQSPKYLFRKEGQNVTLSCEQNLNHDAMYWYRQDPGQGLRLIYYSQIVNDFQKGDIAEGYSVSREKKESFPLTVTSAQKNPTAFYLCASRTRQATDTQYFGPGTRLTVL.

CDR3 amino acids: CASSTGTANSPLHF. CDR3 sequence (DNA): TGTGCCAGCAGTACCGGGACAGCCAATTCACCCCTCCACTTT. V gene TRBV2 combines with J gene TRBJ1-6, with 7 bases lining up with TRBD1. V lost 5 bases to trimming and J lost 7 bases; unmatched junction nucleotides: 5. The CDR3 totals 14 residues. Looked up from germline, CDR1 is SNHLY and CDR2 is FYNNEI.

The V and J genes are TRBV9 and TRBJ2-5, with TRBD2 matching 7 bases. The ends lost 0 bases at V and 4 bases at J; junction bases unmatched: 12. The CDR3 has 17 amino acids. Germline V gene lookup returns CDR1 SGDLS and CDR2 YYNGEE. Here the CDR3 reads CASSVGLGGKGRETQYF. Written as DNA, the CDR3 is TGTGCCAGCAGCGTAGGTTTGGGGGGGAAGGGGCGAGAGACCCAGTACTTC.

V usage is TRBV28 and J usage is TRBJ2-5, with D possibly being TRBD1 (5 bases). The CDR3 loop spans 14 amino acids. The germline gives CDR1 MDHEN, CDR2 SYDVKM. Deletions cut 2 bases from V and 5 bases from J, with 12 bases between. This CDR3 is CASSLGATVETQYF. The CDR3 DNA reads TGTGCCAGCAGTTTAGGGGCCACGGTTGAGACCCAGTACTTC.

J is TRBJ2-3 and V is TRBV7-8, with TRBD2 matching 7 bases. The CDR3 runs 15 residues. The J segment lost 5 bases and the V segment lost 3 bases, leaving 8 bases of the junction unmatched. Germline V gene data show CDR1 as SGHVS and CDR2 as FQNEAQ. CDR3 loop: CASSFRTGGGDTQYF. The CDR3 nucleotides are TGTGCCAGCAGCTTCAGAACGGGAGGTGGAGATACGCAGTATTTT.

The CDR3, as DNA: TGTGCCAGCAGCGATCAGAACACTGAAGCTTTCTTT. Its protein is CASSDQNTEAFF. The chain recombines TRBV9 with TRBJ1-1; unclear D gene. With 3 bases removed from V and 1 base from J, the gap between germline ends came to 4 bases. The CDR3 length is 12 residues. The germline V gene encodes CDR1 SGDLS and CDR2 YYNGEE.

This sequence joins TRBV28 and TRBJ2-7; TRBD1 might be the D (5 bases). Per the germline V gene, CDR1 is MDHEN and CDR2 is SYDVKM. The CDR3 runs to 14 residues. V was pared by 1 base and J by 4 bases, with 11 bases between. The CDR3, as DNA: TGTGCCAGCAGTTTATACCCAGGGCCGTACGAGCAGTACTTC. It codes for CASSLYPGPYEQYF.

V is TRBV6-5 and J is TRBJ1-5, with D uncertain. Trimming cost V 0 bases and J 0 bases, with 6 bases left between them. The length of the CDR3 is 15 residues. Germline V gene sequence: CDR1 MNHEY, CDR2 SVGAGI. The DNA of the CDR3 is TGTGCCAGCAGTTACTCATCCTATAGCAATCAGCCCCAGCATTTT. Amino acids: CASSYSSYSNQPQHF.

The chain links TRBV6-5 to TRBJ1-2, with D unresolved. Germline V lookup: CDR1 MNHEY, CDR2 SVGAGI. CDR3 length: 13 amino acids. V shed 0 bases and J shed 8 bases, with 10 bases lying between them. The CDR3 sequence is CASSYSFLYGYTF. CDR3 nucleotide sequence: TGTGCCAGCAGTTACTCATTTCTCTACGGCTACACCTTC.

This chain connects TRBV6-1 to TRBJ2-7; 10 positions match TRBD2. The length of the CDR3 is 16 residues. V trimming: 3 bases; J trimming: 2 bases; junction bases outside the gene matches: 7. The germline V gene has CDR1 MNHNS and CDR2 SASEGT. The CDR3 reads CASSEHTSGKAYEQYF. CDR3 DNA: TGTGCCAGCAGTGAGCATACTAGCGGGAAGGCCTACGAGCAGTACTTC.

V gene TRBV14 combines with J gene TRBJ1-2; maybe TRBD1 (6 bases). V was clipped by 2 bases and J by 0 bases, with 13 bases between them. The CDR3 contains 16 residues. Per the germline V gene, CDR1 is SGHDN and CDR2 is FVKESK. CDR3 residues: CASSQRSGATNYGYTF. CDR3 DNA sequence: TGTGCCAGCAGCCAACGCTCAGGGGCTACTAACTATGGCTACACCTTC.

The rearrangement uses TRBV9 and TRBJ1-6; D is perhaps TRBD1 (5 bases). Trimming shortened V by 3 bases and J by 7 bases, and 5 bases separated the two germline ends. Germline loops: CDR1 SGDLS, CDR2 YYNGEE. This CDR3 region has 12 residues. The CDR3 region is CASSAGNSPLHF. In DNA form, the CDR3 reads TGTGCCAGCAGCGCAGGGAATTCACCCCTCCACTTT.